This T cell receptor beta chain was sequenced for a study of glioma-infiltrating T cells after dendritic cell vaccination. Looking at the study overall: Three intradermal dendritic cell vaccine injections were given every two weeks.

This CDR3 is 13 amino acids long. Trimming cost V 11 bases and J 4 bases; bases outside gene matches: 10. CDR1 and CDR2 (germline): LNHDA, SQIVND (reference sequence). Amplification used 60 V beta primers and 13 J beta primers. The method was immunoSEQ multiplex PCR; TCRdb's version includes in-frame clones alone and lacks a portion of them. The top ten clones hold 5.5% to 7% of a sample with just over 95,000 clones, 79% of them seen once. All glioblastoma patients lacked an isocitrate dehydrogenase mutation. V and J are TRBV19 and TRBJ1-1, with 7 bases that match TRBD1. This receptor was taken from a human donor with glioblastoma. Source: blood, taken before dendritic cell vaccination. The CDR3: CASGGGYVTEAFF. The CDR3 nucleotides are TGTGCCTCGGGAGGGGGCTATGTCACTGAAGCTTTCTTT.